This T cell receptor (beta chain) was captured in a study of cytomegalovirus exposure and HLA in healthy donors. PCR was performed using 60 Vbeta and 13 Jbeta primers. Assay: immunoSEQ multiplex PCR; the TCRdb copy retains only in-frame clones and omits some. The table includes around 140,000 clones, around 74% detected once. The ends lost 2 bases at V and 3 bases at J; junction bases unmatched: 12. The CDR3 is made up of 17 amino acids. Germline V gene sequence: CDR1 LGHNA, CDR2 YNFKEQ. The sequence was obtained from a male donor in good health and CMV-seronegative. Sequenced material: PBMCs. The chain employs TRBV4-2 and TRBJ2-7, with 8 bases matching TRBD1. In nucleotides, the CDR3 is TGTGCCAGCAGCCAACTAATCGACAGGGGCAATTACTACGAGCAGTACTTC. Protein sequence: CASSQLIDRGNYYEQYF.